This note documents a single TCR beta chain sequence. Repertoires were generated with immunoSEQ multiplex PCR, while TCRdb's copy carries only in-frame clones and drops some. The sample includes more than 150,000 clones, approximately 82% of them seen just once. This sample was included in a study of blood T cell repertoires in COVID-19. Germline loops: CDR1 SGHKS, CDR2 YYEKEE (reference sequence). The ends were cut back, 1 base at V and 0 bases at J, with 13 bases in the middle. CDR3 length: 17 residues. This sequence was found in a woman aged 45-60 years with acute or convalescent COVID-19. Sequencing used peripheral blood. The genes are TRBV5-5 and TRBJ1-4; a weak D match, TRBD1 (5 bases). The CDR3 protein is CASSLTPDSPTNEKLFF. In DNA form, the CDR3 reads TGTGCCAGCAGCTTGACCCCCGACAGCCCAACTAATGAAAAACTGTTTTTT.